Detailed here is one T cell receptor (beta chain). Its specificity is not known. The record originates from a study of post-analysis software for immune sequencing data. Overall study results and limits: By F measure, strong co-clustering occurred among samples prepared in the same batch. Patients showed TRBV5-6, TRBV5-1 and TRBV20-1 among five TRBV segments more frequent than in controls.

Incorporated into the TCR beta cDNA libraries were unique molecular identifiers, which served to reduce PCR and sequencing biases. MiXCR, applied by TCRdb to the PCR reads, yields one record per CDR3 protein. The sample lists some 500,000 distinct CDR3 sequences, roughly 45% occurring once. The V end was cut by 1 base, the J end by 2 bases, with 12 bases between. The V gene's germline CDR1 is MDHEN and CDR2 SYDVKM. There are 17 residues in the CDR3. The chain recombines TRBV28 with TRBJ2-6, with D uncertain. This TCR was sampled from a girl between 5 and 17 years old with multiple sclerosis. Sequencing was performed on blood. The CDR3 sequence is CASSLSYLGAGANVLTF. The CDR3 bases are TGTGCCAGCAGTTTATCCTATTTGGGTGCTGGGGCCAACGTCCTGACTTTC. The full variable domain, rest sourced from reference TRBV28 and TRBJ2-6, is DVKVTQSSRYLVKRTGEKVFLECVQDMDHENMFWYRQDPGLGLRLIYFSYDVKMKEKGDIPEGYSVSREKKERFSLILESASTNQTSMYLCASSLSYLGAGANVLTFGAGSRLTVL.